One TCR beta chain is described in this entry. Its specificity is unknown. Only CD45RO-negative cells positively selected for CCR7 counted as naive CD8 cells, so terminally differentiated effector memory CD45RA+ cells were excluded. Libraries were prepared by immunoSEQ multiplex PCR; TCRdb keeps only in-frame clonotypes and omits some of them. Among about 820,000 clones listed, 80% to 95% were seen once. The source of the sample is a study of shared clonotypes between healthy human individuals. The CDR3 consists of 14 residues. V was clipped by 3 bases and J by 6 bases, with 12 bases between them. Per the germline V gene, CDR1 is ENHRY and CDR2 is SYGVKD. Study-wide results and caveats: Naive subsets tended to show greater estimated richness than memory subsets. Researchers sampled only blood; tissue repertoires likely differ.

The chain couples TRBV10-3 to TRBJ2-1; D unresolved. The specimen was naive CD8+ T cells sorted from blood. This TCR derives from a man aged 30 to 45 in good health. The CDR3 here is CAISDNSGSNEQFF. The CDR3 DNA sequence: TGTGCCATCAGTGATAATTCTGGGTCCAATGAGCAGTTCTTC.